This TCR beta chain appears in the sequencing data of a study of blood T cell repertoires in COVID-19. V was trimmed by 5 bases and J by 1 base, leaving 8 bases between them. CDR1 MRHNA and CDR2 SNTAGT come from the germline V gene. The CDR3 totals 13 residues. Libraries were prepared by immunoSEQ multiplex PCR; TCRdb keeps only in-frame clonotypes and omits some of them. The sample records some 41,000 clones, more than 65% being singletons. The source of this sequence is a woman between 70 and 85 years old with acute or convalescent COVID-19. The V gene is TRBV6-4, the J gene TRBJ1-1; TRBD1 is a possible D gene (6 bases). Material for sequencing was peripheral blood. This CDR3 reads CASSLQGNTEAFF. Here the CDR3 DNA reads TGTGCCAGCAGTCTACAGGGGAACACTGAAGCTTTCTTT.